The rows below give T cell receptor beta chains drawn from one sample of a study of naive and memory T cell subsets. Each CDR3 protein gets one entry after TCRdb re-called the UMI-ligation and nested PCR reads with MiXCR. The sample lists 95,000 to 150,000 distinct CDR3 sequences, roughly 36% occurring once. The sequencing sample was made of central memory CD4+ T cells from blood. The receptor source for this set is a human donor in good health. Both conserved end residues are trimmed from each CDR3. Each record gives: J gene, D gene, V gene, CDR3 protein. A D gene is named only where the DNA matches it firmly.

j_gene: TRBJ2-1; d_gene: TRBD1; v_gene: TRBV7-8; CDR3aa: ASSSSRGRNNEQF
j_gene: TRBJ2-1; d_gene: TRBD2; v_gene: TRBV5-1; CDR3aa: ASSSGGGNNEQF
j_gene: TRBJ1-5; d_gene: .; v_gene: TRBV28; CDR3aa: ASSLRNQPQH
j_gene: TRBJ1-6; d_gene: .; v_gene: TRBV5-1; CDR3aa: ASSLAGANSPLH
j_gene: TRBJ1-2; d_gene: .; v_gene: TRBV5-5; CDR3aa: ASSTGGGLAYGYT
j_gene: TRBJ2-5; d_gene: TRBD1; v_gene: TRBV27; CDR3aa: ASSSPPTGLQETQY
j_gene: TRBJ2-7; d_gene: TRBD1; v_gene: TRBV20-1; CDR3aa: SAPPGQGREQY
j_gene: TRBJ2-3; d_gene: TRBD1; v_gene: TRBV29-1; CDR3aa: SGGQGTDTQY
j_gene: TRBJ1-1; d_gene: TRBD1; v_gene: TRBV28; CDR3aa: ASSSERTGGGKAF
j_gene: TRBJ2-7; d_gene: .; v_gene: TRBV29-1; CDR3aa: SVVSPDSYEQY
j_gene: TRBJ2-1; d_gene: TRBD2; v_gene: TRBV30; CDR3aa: AWRPRLAAGRYNEQF
j_gene: TRBJ2-2; d_gene: TRBD1; v_gene: TRBV18; CDR3aa: ASSPRGTANTGELF
j_gene: TRBJ2-7; d_gene: .; v_gene: TRBV28; CDR3aa: ASLSPARLGTQY
j_gene: TRBJ2-7; d_gene: .; v_gene: TRBV20-1; CDR3aa: SASAYGRVGSYEQY
j_gene: TRBJ2-7; d_gene: TRBD2; v_gene: TRBV6-1; CDR3aa: ASSAETSGRFNEQY
j_gene: TRBJ1-3; d_gene: .; v_gene: TRBV20-1; CDR3aa: SARDPRVAGNTIY
j_gene: TRBJ2-3; d_gene: .; v_gene: TRBV14; CDR3aa: ASSQVQITRTDTQY
j_gene: TRBJ2-1; d_gene: .; v_gene: TRBV28; CDR3aa: ASSFPPGIPFSYNEQF
j_gene: TRBJ2-1; d_gene: .; v_gene: TRBV2; CDR3aa: ASSEALSSYNEQF
j_gene: TRBJ2-7; d_gene: .; v_gene: TRBV20-1; CDR3aa: SATSAPSYEQY
j_gene: TRBJ1-2; d_gene: .; v_gene: TRBV24-1; CDR3aa: ATSDYGQPYGYT
j_gene: TRBJ2-7; d_gene: TRBD2; v_gene: TRBV29-1; CDR3aa: SVERLSGTPLHEQY
j_gene: TRBJ1-4; d_gene: .; v_gene: TRBV20-1; CDR3aa: SARDRVTNEKLF
j_gene: TRBJ2-5; d_gene: TRBD2; v_gene: TRBV4-1; CDR3aa: ASSQTPSGRAQETQY
j_gene: TRBJ2-5; d_gene: .; v_gene: TRBV12-1; CDR3aa: ASSFGTSGLPGTQY
j_gene: TRBJ2-1; d_gene: .; v_gene: TRBV12-3/TRBV12-4; CDR3aa: ASSLYGGITLNEQF